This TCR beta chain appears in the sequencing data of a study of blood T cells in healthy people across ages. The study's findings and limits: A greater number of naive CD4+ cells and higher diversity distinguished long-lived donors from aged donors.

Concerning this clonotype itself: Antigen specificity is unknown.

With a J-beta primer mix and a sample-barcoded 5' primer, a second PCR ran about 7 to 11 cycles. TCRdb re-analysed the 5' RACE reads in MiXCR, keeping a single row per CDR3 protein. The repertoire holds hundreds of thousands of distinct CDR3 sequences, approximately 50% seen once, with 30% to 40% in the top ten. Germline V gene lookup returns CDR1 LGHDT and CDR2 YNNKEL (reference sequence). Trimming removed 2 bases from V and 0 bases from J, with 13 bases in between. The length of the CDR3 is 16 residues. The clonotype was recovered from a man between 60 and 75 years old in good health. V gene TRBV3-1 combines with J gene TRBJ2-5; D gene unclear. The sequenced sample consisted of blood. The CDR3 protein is CASSQWSFEYQETQYF. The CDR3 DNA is TGTGCCAGCAGCCAATGGTCCTTTGAGTACCAAGAGACCCAGTACTTC.